The clone carrying this TCR beta chain turned up a few times. The antigen remains unidentified. For TCR beta, libraries came from quantitative 5'-RACE with molecular barcodes. TCRdb re-called the 5' RACE reads with MiXCR, one entry per CDR3 protein. The sample shows 350,000 to 400,000 distinct CDR3 sequences, more than 20% of them seen only once. This sample was included in a study of CD8 T cells in ankylosing spondylitis. Notes on the study in general: Those disease-linked clones were CD8+; they were also relatively rare in peripheral blood. Reports of some motif variants in reactive arthritis synovial fluid and blood predate this one. A TCR beta motif of several highly homologous variants appeared characteristic of ankylosing spondylitis blood.

Trimming took 3 bases from V and 5 from J, leaving 7 bases between them. The CDR3 contains 13 residues. The sample comprised blood, either unsorted or a sorted T cell fraction (not recorded which). This receptor was identified in a male donor with ankylosing spondylitis or in good health (not recorded which). J is TRBJ2-2 and V is TRBV12-3 or TRBV12-4; TRBD2 might be the D (5 bases). CDR3 region: CASSFLATGELFF. The CDR3, as DNA: TGTGCCAGCAGTTTCTTAGCGACCGGGGAGCTGTTTTTT.